This TCR beta chain stems from a study of breast tumors, draining lymph nodes, adjacent tissues. Germline CDR1 reads MDHEN; CDR2 reads SYDVKM. This CDR3 spans 14 amino acids. V gave up 7 bases and J gave up 2 bases, with 13 bases separating them. TCRdb reanalysed the multiplex PCR reads using MiXCR and keeps one entry per CDR3 protein. The table includes over 20,000 distinct CDR3 sequences, approximately 32% detected once. This clonotype has at least ten counts. Sequenced material: breast tumor tissue. This receptor was identified in a female donor with breast cancer. Some clones in this sample may be carry-over from other donors' samples. The chain links TRBV28 to TRBJ2-3; D tentatively fits TRBD1 or TRBD2 (6 bases each). As DNA, the CDR3 is TGTGCCAGCACCATAGGGGGGTCCACAGATACGCAGTATTTT. Translated, it gives CASTIGGSTDTQYF.